The 5 T cell receptor beta chains presented below share a single source sample, sequenced in a study of blood T cells in healthy people across ages. A second PCR, run for roughly 7 to 12 cycles, used a sample-barcoded 5' primer plus a J-beta primer mix. MiXCR, applied by TCRdb to the 5' RACE reads, yields one record per CDR3 protein. The table lists around 520,000 distinct CDR3 sequences, about 27% of them singletons, with approximately 3.6% in the top ten. These data also featured in a second study, about T cells of mothers and their children.

The sequencing sample was made of blood. These receptors were collected from a boy aged 2 to 9 in good health.

The genes are TRBV9 and TRBJ2-7; 8 nucleotides agree with TRBD1. Germline CDR1 is SGDLS and CDR2 is YYNGEE. CDR3 length: 16 amino acids. Trimming cost V 2 bases and J 0 bases; bases outside gene matches: 7. DNA for the CDR3: TGTGCCAGCAGCGTTACGGGACAGGAGAGCTCCTACGAGCAGTACTTC. Translated, it gives CASSVTGQESSYEQYF.

This chain joins TRBV27 and TRBJ2-4; TRBD1 is a possible D gene (6 bases). The CDR3 is 19 amino acids. V was cut by 6 bases and J by 0 bases, with 24 bases left in between. Germline lookup yields CDR1 MNHEY and CDR2 SMNVEV (reference sequence). The CDR3 spells CASRPGAGEPGLAKNIQYF. The DNA for the CDR3 is TGTGCCAGCAGGCCTGGGGCAGGGGAGCCTGGGTTAGCCAAAAACATTCAGTACTTC.

The chain employs TRBV6-5 and TRBJ1-2; no reliable D call. The V end lost 6 bases, the J end lost 7 bases, and 12 bases lay between the germline ends. The CDR3 runs 12 residues. CDR1 and CDR2 from the germline V gene are MNHEY and SVGAGI. The CDR3 DNA reads TGTGCCAGCAGCCGGAAGGCCGGTGGCTACACCTTC. This translates into CASSRKAGGYTF.

The chain is built from TRBV20-1 and TRBJ2-1; 9 nucleotides line up with TRBD2. The CDR3 runs to 19 residues. The J segment lost 0 bases and the V segment lost 4 bases, leaving 16 bases of the junction unmatched. Germline V lookup: CDR1 DFQATT, CDR2 SNEGSKA (reference sequence). This chain's CDR3 is CSAIPPVAGERSSYNEQFF. The CDR3 region has the DNA TGCAGTGCTATACCCCCGGTAGCGGGAGAAAGGAGCTCCTACAATGAGCAGTTCTTC.

The chain has TRBV15 and TRBJ2-1, with D unclear. The V end was cut by 1 base, the J end by 7 bases, with 14 bases between. This CDR3 comprises 15 residues. Germline V gene sequence: CDR1 LNHNV, CDR2 YYDKDF (reference sequence). For the CDR3, the DNA is TGTGCCACCAGCAGAGTTGGTATTCGGGCGAATGAGCAGTTCTTC. Translated, it gives CATSRVGIRANEQFF.